This T cell receptor (beta chain) was recovered during a study of cytomegalovirus exposure and HLA in healthy donors. Whole-study findings and limits: The study recorded 150 to 200 TCR beta chains that were cytomegalovirus-associated.

Produced via immunoSEQ multiplex PCR; TCRdb's table is partial and in-frame only. The sample shows 89,000 or so clones, approximately 93% of them seen only once. Concerning this clone: As yet, its antigen is unknown.

The V and J ends lost 1 base and 7 bases respectively, with 10 bases between them. The CDR3 contains 14 residues. CDR1 and CDR2 (germline): SGHTA, FQGNSA. The sequenced sample was PBMCs. The receptor's source is a woman in her 30s in good health and CMV-seropositive. V and J are TRBV7-2 and TRBJ2-2, with D perhaps matching TRBD1 (5 bases). The CDR3 region has the DNA TGTGCCAGCAGCTTAGGACAGAGTGGCGGGGAGCTGTTTTTT. It yields the protein CASSLGQSGGELFF.